The 25 T cell receptor beta chains given below trace back to one sample, sequenced in a study of cytomegalovirus exposure and HLA in healthy donors. Clones were sequenced by immunoSEQ multiplex PCR, and TCRdb holds only the in-frame ones, with some missing. The sample lists 110,000 to 150,000 clones; roughly nine tenths were seen once. Source material: PBMCs. The source of these receptors is a man younger than 35 in good health and CMV-seronegative.

J is TRBJ2-7 and V is TRBV19; 13 positions match TRBD2. From germline, CDR1 is LNHDA and CDR2 SQIVND (reference sequence). The CDR3 consists of 16 residues. V dropped 7 bases and J dropped 5; count of bases not matched to a gene: 11. CDR3 bases: TGTGCCAGTAATAATTATGGACTAGCGGGAGTCAACGAGCAGTACTTC. Residues: CASNNYGLAGVNEQYF.

The CDR3 DNA reads TGCGCCAGCAGCTTGGAACCAGGGTCTCAGCCCCAGCATTTT. Translation gives CASSLEPGSQPQHF. The chain employs TRBV5-1 and TRBJ1-5; D perhaps matches TRBD1 (5 bases). In germline, CDR1 is SGHRS, CDR2 YFSETQ. The V gene lost 0 bases and the J gene lost 6 bases, with 10 bases spanning the gap. This CDR3 is built from 14 residues.

The rearrangement links TRBV5-4 to TRBJ2-1; unclear D gene. CDR3 length: 12 amino acids. Germline assignment: CDR1 SGHNT and CDR2 YYREEE (reference sequence). Trimming cost V 2 bases and J 7 bases, with 7 bases left between them. As DNA, the CDR3 is TGTGCCAGCAGCTTCGCTATGAATGAGCAGTTCTTC. Translating it yields CASSFAMNEQFF.

This chain links TRBV7-7 with TRBJ2-1; D is ambiguous. Germline V gives CDR1 SSHAT, CDR2 FNYEAQ (reference sequence). CDR3 length equals 13 residues. Trimming stripped 5 bases from V and 9 bases from J, with 14 bases between. The CDR3 nucleotides read TGTGCCAGCAGCCCCCGTGGGTCAGGTGAGCAGTTCTTC. It translates to CASSPRGSGEQFF.

CDR3 in DNA: TGTGCCAGCATGCGAGGAACTAGCGGGAGCTCCTACGAGCAGTACTTC. Encoded protein: CASMRGTSGSSYEQYF. The rearrangement links TRBV7-6 to TRBJ2-7, with 11 positions matching TRBD2. Germline trimming cut 7 bases from V and 0 bases from J; bases unmatched to any gene: 8. The CDR3 contains 16 residues. Germline loops: CDR1 SGHVS, CDR2 FNYEAQ.

V usage is TRBV27 and J usage is TRBJ2-3; 7 nucleotides align to TRBD2. The J segment lost 3 bases and the V segment lost 1 base, leaving 7 bases of the junction unmatched. In germline, CDR1 is MNHEY, CDR2 SMNVEV (reference sequence). There are 16 residues in the CDR3. The CDR3 is CASSLYGGSRTDTQYF. Written as DNA, the CDR3 is TGTGCCAGCAGTTTATACGGCGGGAGTCGGACAGATACGCAGTATTTT.

This clone was seen a handful of times. The chain combines TRBV5-1 with TRBJ1-2; 7 bases are a match to TRBD1. CDR3 size: 12 residues. V trimming: 7 bases; J trimming: 3 bases; junction bases outside the gene matches: 3. Looked up from germline, CDR1 is SGHRS and CDR2 is YFSETQ. CDR3 nucleotides: TGCGCCAGCGCCGACAGGGACTATGGCTACACCTTC. This translates into CASADRDYGYTF.

The J gene is TRBJ2-1, the V gene TRBV7-9; D perhaps matches TRBD2 (5 bases). Trimming left V 6 bases short and J 6 bases short, with 15 bases between. There are 14 residues in the CDR3. Germline V lookup: CDR1 SEHNR, CDR2 FQNEAQ (reference sequence). The DNA for the CDR3 is TGTGCCAGCAGGGGTTTCGGGATTTTCAATGAGCAGTTCTTC. Translated, it gives CASRGFGIFNEQFF.

This clone was observed a few times. This CDR3 is also generated by other DNA sequences in the sample. The V gene is TRBV15, the J gene TRBJ2-1; TRBD1 matches at 10 bases. The length of the CDR3 is 14 residues. J gave up 7 bases and V 3 bases, and 3 bases lay outside the gene matches. CDR1 and CDR2 from the germline V gene are LNHNV and YYDKDF (reference sequence). CDR3 in amino acids: CATSSRDRGNEQFF. In nucleotides, the CDR3 is TGTGCCACCAGCAGCCGGGACAGGGGTAATGAGCAGTTCTTC.

CDR3 amino acids: CASRTGLAGGFGETQYF. DNA of the CDR3: TGTGCCAGCAGGACCGGCCTAGCGGGGGGGTTCGGAGAGACCCAGTACTTC. This chain uses TRBV7-2 with TRBJ2-5, with 12 nucleotides matching TRBD2. Trimming took 6 bases from V and 4 from J; bases not matched to a gene: 12. The length of the CDR3 is 17 residues. Germline V gene data show CDR1 as SGHTA and CDR2 as FQGNSA.

This chain connects TRBV7-2 to TRBJ2-7; D may be TRBD1 (6 bases). Germline CDR1 and CDR2: SGHTA and FQGNSA. CDR3 length equals 15 residues. V was clipped by 1 base and J by 2 bases, with 12 bases between them. The CDR3 reads CASSLGTGPTYEQYF. The CDR3 coding sequence is TGTGCCAGCAGCTTAGGAACAGGGCCAACCTACGAGCAGTACTTC.

The sample holds a few counts of this clone. J is TRBJ2-7 and V is TRBV6-1; D might be TRBD1 (6 bases). The germline CDR1 and CDR2 sequences are MNHNS and SASEGT. The CDR3 loop spans 14 amino acids. V was shortened by 1 base and J by 4 bases, with 11 bases between the two germline ends. CDR3 sequence: CASSEDRALYEQYF. The DNA for the CDR3 is TGTGCCAGCAGTGAAGACAGGGCCCTTTACGAGCAGTACTTC.

The chain employs TRBV5-6 and TRBJ2-7; TRBD1 matches 7 bases. V lost 0 bases and J lost 2; bases outside the gene matches: 2. CDR1 is SGHDT and CDR2 is YYEEEE in the germline V gene. CDR3 length: 14 amino acids. The CDR3: CASSLGDSTYEQYF. Here the CDR3 DNA reads TGTGCCAGCAGCTTGGGGGACAGTACCTACGAGCAGTACTTC.

This chain connects TRBV5-1 to TRBJ2-4; TRBD1 agrees at 9 bases. Germline V gives CDR1 SGHRS, CDR2 YFSETQ. The V segment lost 4 bases and the J segment 8 bases; nucleotides outside the gene matches: 7. CDR3 size: 14 residues. For the CDR3, the DNA is TGCGCCAGCAGCGAGGACAGGGGAATATACATTCAGTACTTC. Its translation is CASSEDRGIYIQYF.

The chain combines TRBV7-8 with TRBJ1-2; perhaps TRBD1 as D (5 bases). This CDR3 spans 16 amino acids. From germline, CDR1 is SGHVS and CDR2 FQNEAQ. Between the trimmed V and J ends, which lost 1 base and 2 bases, there was a span of 14 bases. The CDR3, as DNA: TGTGCCAGCAGCTTAGGGGCTCGGCGGGGCAACTATGGCTACACCTTC. Translation: CASSLGARRGNYGYTF.

The chain couples TRBV2 to TRBJ2-5; a possible D gene is TRBD2 (7 bases). Germline assignment: CDR1 SNHLY and CDR2 FYNNEI. Trimming pared 3 bases from V and 1 base from J, leaving 15 bases between. This CDR3 region has 16 residues. Here the CDR3 DNA reads TGTGCCAGCAGTGACGGGCAGGGAGGGGGCCAAGAGACCCAGTACTTC. As protein: CASSDGQGGGQETQYF.

The rearrangement links TRBV6-6 to TRBJ1-2; no definite D call. The CDR3 is made up of 10 amino acids. Germline lookup yields CDR1 MNHNY and CDR2 SVGAGI (reference sequence). V was cut by 6 bases and J by 9 bases, with 8 bases left in between. DNA of the CDR3: TGTGCCAGCAGAGCGATCAGCTACACCTTC. Translating gives CASRAISYTF.

The CDR3 DNA follows: TGTGCCAGCAGTTTCCGCATCCTGACAGGGAATGGTTTCTTT. Its translation is CASSFRILTGNGFF. The rearrangement links TRBV28 to TRBJ1-1; 7 nucleotides line up with TRBD1. The V and J ends lost 3 bases and 13 bases, in that order; junction bases with no gene match: 14. The CDR3 spans 14 residues. CDR1 MDHEN and CDR2 SYDVKM come from the germline V gene.

V gene TRBV7-6 combines with J gene TRBJ2-7, with D possibly TRBD1 on 5 matching bases. Trimming left V 1 base short and J 4 bases short, with 11 bases between. The CDR3 is made up of 14 amino acids. Per the germline V gene, CDR1 is SGHVS and CDR2 is FNYEAQ. CDR3 bases: TGTGCCAGCAGCTTAGACAGGTTAGATTACGAGCAGTACTTC. This gives the protein CASSLDRLDYEQYF.

V is TRBV6-1 and J is TRBJ2-1; 7 bases are shared with TRBD2. CDR1 MNHNS and CDR2 SASEGT come from the germline V gene. The CDR3 spans 16 residues. Trimming at V came to 2 bases and at J to 2 bases, leaving 6 bases not matched to a gene. In DNA form, the CDR3 reads TGTGCCAGCAGTGAATTGGGGGGGTCCGCCTACAATGAGCAGTTCTTC. Protein product: CASSELGGSAYNEQFF.

Only one count was recorded for this clone. This chain links TRBV19 with TRBJ2-7; 7 bases match TRBD1. The V gene's germline CDR1 is LNHDA and CDR2 SQIVND (reference sequence). There are 16 residues in the CDR3. V lost 6 bases, J lost 2 bases, and 13 bases stayed unmatched. The CDR3 nucleotides read TGTGCCAGTAGAACATCCGGGACAGAAAGGGCCTACGAGCAGTACTTC. Its translation is CASRTSGTERAYEQYF.

The rearrangement joins TRBV9 to TRBJ2-1; 8 bases are a match to TRBD1. CDR1 SGDLS and CDR2 YYNGEE come from the germline V gene. V was clipped by 4 bases and J by 6 bases; unmatched bases: 15. The CDR3 spans 17 residues. CDR3 amino acids: CASSTDVGQVDGNEQFF. The CDR3 DNA reads TGTGCCAGCAGCACAGACGTGGGACAGGTGGACGGCAATGAGCAGTTCTTC.

This clone showed up just once. The V gene is TRBV7-8, the J gene TRBJ1-5; 8 bases line up with TRBD1. This CDR3 has 15 amino acids. V lost 5 bases to trimming and J lost 2 bases; unmatched junction nucleotides: 5. Germline V gene sequence: CDR1 SGHVS, CDR2 FQNEAQ. The CDR3 sequence is CASSVQGGGNQPQHF. CDR3 sequence (DNA): TGTGCCAGCAGCGTACAGGGGGGCGGCAATCAGCCCCAGCATTTT.

The chain recombines TRBV5-4 with TRBJ2-7; the match to TRBD2 covers 11 bases. The length of the CDR3 is 15 residues. V was clipped by 4 bases and J by 0 bases; unmatched bases: 3. Germline V lookup: CDR1 SGHNT, CDR2 YYREEE (reference sequence). The CDR3 loop reads CASSPSGGPSYEQYF. In DNA, the CDR3 is TGTGCCAGCAGCCCTAGCGGGGGGCCCTCCTACGAGCAGTACTTC.

The rearrangement joins TRBV5-1 to TRBJ1-2; D not resolved. The CDR3 runs 12 residues. CDR1 is SGHRS, CDR2 YFSETQ, per germline. Trimming took 0 bases from V and 8 from J, leaving 8 bases between them. The CDR3 DNA reads as TGCGCCAGCAGCTTGGGGGGAGCCGGCTACACCTTC. Amino acid sequence: CASSLGGAGYTF.